This T cell receptor beta chain was documented in a study of blood T cell repertoires in COVID-19 (TCRdb year 2020). Describing the broader study: The collaborator samples originated in the United States, Italy and Spain and spanned the acute and convalescent phases of COVID-19. The prospective study material was composed of cDNA or gDNA derived from T cells, B-cell-depleted T cells, or PBMCs. Subjects who had been exposed to COVID-19, were actively infected with it, or had recovered from it provided the deeply sampled blood TCRbeta repertoires that made up the dataset. The repertoires were released in a freely available public database meant as a resource for research on the immune response to SARS-CoV-2. Samples came from the ongoing ImmuneRACE study (first 160 participants) plus 1,254 subjects from 6 global collaborators. A de-identified subject ID, COVID-19 status, age in years and sex were almost always included in the sample metadata. Where available, HLA class I and class II types were obtained from metadata supplied by the sample provider rather than from assay-based typing.

Summary of the overall study and its limitations: The quantity of clinical and demographic metadata differed by source and by participant and was supplied without curation.

TCRbeta CDR3 regions were amplified from genomic DNA using the immunoSEQ Assay, a bias-controlled multiplex PCR. From the authors' description of their analysis: Nucleated cell counts per sample were estimated from amplification of reference gene primers within the assay. To quantify the absolute abundance of each unique TCRbeta CDR3 rearrangement, sequence reads were collapsed and filtered. Productive Simpson clonality was computed per sample as the square root of Simpson's diversity index over productive rearrangements. TCRdb obtained this table from immuneACCESS and retained in-frame rearrangements with V and J assigned. These tables miss some clones; where compared with another copy, unresolved V genes account for less than half of the shortfall, and the remainder is unexplained. The V and J calls and clone size were taken over from that table, and D and trimming were inferred from the DNA. Counted in this sample were 170,000 or so clones; roughly 88% of them appeared once. The ten largest make up about 7% of the sample.

Note on this clone: Its antigen has not been determined. Per-base qualities were not stored, and no clone one base away is much larger.

The V end loses 0 bases and the J end loses 5 bases, and a stretch of 8 bases separates them. The CDR3 covers 15 residues, taking in both the cysteine and the phenylalanine. The kept DNA is CDR3 alone, 45 bases in frame from the first base. CDR1 and CDR2 were assigned from the germline V gene as SGHTA and FQGTGA. One collaborating source in Seattle enrolled patients while the patients were actively infected and followed the patients over time throughout the course of disease. Whole blood was collected in K2EDTA tubes by collaborating institutions according to the institutions' own protocols. For TCRbeta analysis, collaborators shipped samples as frozen whole blood, isolated PBMCs, or DNA extracted from either of those sample types.

Sequenced sample: peripheral blood. The clonotype originates from a woman in her thirties or forties with COVID-19, enrolled during active disease. The receptor chain draws on TRBV7-3 and TRBJ1-6; the D gene is perhaps TRBD1, on 5 matching bases. For the CDR3, the sequence is CASSLTAGHNSPLHF. The nucleotides read TGTGCCAGCAGCTTAACGGCGGGGCATAATTCACCCCTCCACTTT.